Each of the 14 T cell receptor beta chains below was sequenced from the same sample in a study of T cell responses to AZD1222 COVID-19 vaccine. Only in-frame clones appear in the TCRdb table, and some are missing; sequencing was by immunoSEQ multiplex PCR. The sample holds some 80,000 clones, approximately 89% seen once. Specimen: peripheral blood, collected 28 days after the second dose of the MenACWY control vaccine. Receptors originate from an adult who received the MenACWY meningococcal vaccine as a control.

The rearrangement uses TRBV12-2 and TRBJ1-6. TRBV12-2 is an annotated pseudogene. The CDR3 runs 17 residues. CDR3 DNA: TGTGCAAGTCGCTTAGTTCGGGCTAGTGGTGTGAATTCACCCCTCCACTTT. Protein product: CASRLVRASGVNSPLHF.

The chain couples TRBV11-2 to TRBJ1-1; 7 nucleotides match TRBD1. CDR3 length: 12 amino acids. The J segment lost 11 bases and the V segment lost 5 bases, leaving 8 bases of the junction unmatched. The germline V gene encodes CDR1 SGHAT and CDR2 FQNNGV. This CDR3 reads CASSPKQGWAFF. In DNA, the CDR3 is TGTGCCAGCAGCCCGAAACAGGGGTGGGCTTTCTTT.

The chain is built from TRBV27 and TRBJ2-3; TRBD2 aligns across 11 bases. The CDR3 runs to 20 residues. The V segment lost 6 bases and the J segment 7 bases; nucleotides outside the gene matches: 24. Germline CDR1 MNHEY, CDR2 SMNVEV (reference sequence). CDR3 in amino acids: CASSRRPSGGSGGVVHTQYF. The CDR3 DNA reads TGTGCCAGCAGCCGAAGGCCTAGCGGGGGGTCAGGAGGGGTGGTGCATACGCAGTATTTT.

The CDR3 here is CASSLGGRPGQGYYEQYF. For the CDR3, the DNA is TGCGCCAGCAGCTTGGGGGGGAGACCGGGACAGGGTTACTACGAGCAGTACTTC. This rearrangement joins TRBV5-1 to TRBJ2-7; 9 bases align to TRBD1. Germline V gene sequence: CDR1 SGHRS, CDR2 YFSETQ. After removal of 0 bases from V and 3 bases from J, the junction contained 13 bases not matched to a gene. The CDR3 length is 18 residues.

This clone occurred once. One end of the junction does not line up with germline, which may come from a read error. The CDR3 DNA reads as TGTGCCAGCTCTCCACAGGGGGCGACTGAAGCTTTCTTT. Its protein product is CASSPQGATEAFF. V and J are TRBV18 and TRBJ1-1, with TRBD1 matching over 9 bases. In germline, CDR1 is KGHSH, CDR2 LQKENI. The CDR3 is 13 amino acids.

The genes are TRBV7-2 and TRBJ1-2, with unresolved D. Germline V gene sequence: CDR1 SGHTA, CDR2 FQGNSA. The length of the CDR3 is 15 residues. The ends were cut back, 5 bases at V and 7 bases at J, with 20 bases in the middle. The CDR3 region is CASSAPPEGLGGYTF. The DNA for the CDR3 is TGTGCCAGCAGCGCCCCCCCCGAGGGTCTCGGTGGCTACACCTTC.

V and J are TRBV2 and TRBJ1-5, with no clear D. V was cut by 1 base and J by 4 bases, with 8 bases left in between. Germline lookup yields CDR1 SNHLY and CDR2 FYNNEI. The CDR3 runs 14 residues. The CDR3 bases are TGTGCCAGCAGTGAAGTAAAGCCTAATCAGCCCCAGCATTTT. This codes for CASSEVKPNQPQHF.

This sequence joins TRBV30 and TRBJ1-2; no firm D call. The CDR3 consists of 12 residues. Deletions cut 4 bases from V and 4 bases from J, with 10 bases between. Germline CDR1 is GTSNPN and CDR2 is SVGIG (reference sequence). The CDR3 region has the DNA TGTGCCTGGACCGCCTTCAGCTATGGCTACACCTTC. Amino acid sequence: CAWTAFSYGYTF.

The chain uses TRBV12-3 or TRBV12-4 and TRBJ1-4, with D hard to call. The CDR3 is 13 residues long. The ends were cut back, 5 bases at V and 4 bases at J, with 8 bases in the middle. The CDR3 sequence is CASSRLINEKLFF. The DNA for the CDR3 is TGTGCCAGCAGTAGACTCATTAATGAAAAACTGTTTTTT.

This clone occurred a few times. The same CDR3 also results from other DNA sequences found in this sample. The genes are TRBV2 and TRBJ2-7; D is possibly TRBD1 (7 bases). The CDR3 consists of 14 residues. The germline CDR1 and CDR2 sequences are SNHLY and FYNNEI. The V end was cut by 11 bases, the J end by 0 bases, with 17 bases between. The DNA of the CDR3 is TGTGCCCCAGGGGGGCCGACGATCTCCTACGAGCAGTACTTC. Translated, it gives CAPGGPTISYEQYF.

This sequence joins TRBV5-1 and TRBJ1-2; TRBD1 is a possible D gene (5 bases). Per the germline V gene, CDR1 is SGHRS and CDR2 is YFSETQ. V was clipped by 4 bases and J by 6 bases, with 16 bases between them. The CDR3 is 14 residues long. CDR3 sequence: CASSLQGAMDGYTF. The CDR3 DNA reads as TGCGCCAGCAGCCTTCAAGGGGCAATGGATGGCTACACCTTC.

The chain joins TRBV4-2 to TRBJ1-3, with D possibly TRBD1 on 6 matching bases. Trimming cost V 4 bases and J 0 bases, with 13 bases left between them. The CDR3 is 16 residues long. In germline, CDR1 is LGHNA, CDR2 YNFKEQ. As DNA, the CDR3 is TGTGCCAGCAGCCCACGGGGGGCGGACTCTGGAAACACCATATATTTT. Protein: CASSPRGADSGNTIYF.

V and J are TRBV5-5 and TRBJ1-2, with no clear D. CDR3 length: 15 residues. Deletions cut 0 bases from V and 2 bases from J, with 11 bases between. Germline-derived CDR1 and CDR2 are SGHKS and YYEKEE (reference sequence). The CDR3 DNA reads TGTGCCAGCAGCTTGGAGGTCGGAGGAAACTATGGCTACACCTTC. It codes for CASSLEVGGNYGYTF.

This clone was detected only once. The chain has TRBV9 and TRBJ1-1; unclear D gene. Germline lookup yields CDR1 SGDLS and CDR2 YYNGEE. The CDR3 contains 14 residues. Trimming cost V 0 bases and J 2 bases, with 8 bases left between them. The CDR3 is CASSVALSNTEAFF. The CDR3 region has the DNA TGTGCCAGCAGCGTAGCTCTCAGTAACACTGAAGCTTTCTTT.